The entry below describes one TCR beta chain. Its matching antigen is unknown. With 60 Vbeta and 13 Jbeta primers, the PCR was carried out. Using immunoSEQ multiplex PCR, the repertoire was profiled, and TCRdb retains in-frame clones only, with some absent. The data contain 140,000 or so clones, approximately 74% of them singletons. This sample is drawn from a study of cytomegalovirus exposure and HLA in healthy donors. Study-level results: In an earlier analysis, about 87% or about 30%: the productive usage of most TCR beta V segments. Analyzed later, most CMV-associated TCR beta chains appeared HLA-restricted.

This CDR3 comprises 15 residues. Germline V gene sequence: CDR1 SGHRS, CDR2 YFSETQ. With 0 bases removed from V and 3 bases from J, the gap between germline ends came to 12 bases. The chain carries TRBV5-1 and TRBJ1-2; D perhaps matches TRBD1 (5 bases). The sequence was obtained from a man aged 18-30 years in good health and CMV-seropositive. The sequencing sample was made of PBMCs. The CDR3 sequence is CASSLAEKGDYGYTF. The CDR3 coding sequence is TGCGCCAGCAGCTTGGCCGAAAAAGGGGACTATGGCTACACCTTC.